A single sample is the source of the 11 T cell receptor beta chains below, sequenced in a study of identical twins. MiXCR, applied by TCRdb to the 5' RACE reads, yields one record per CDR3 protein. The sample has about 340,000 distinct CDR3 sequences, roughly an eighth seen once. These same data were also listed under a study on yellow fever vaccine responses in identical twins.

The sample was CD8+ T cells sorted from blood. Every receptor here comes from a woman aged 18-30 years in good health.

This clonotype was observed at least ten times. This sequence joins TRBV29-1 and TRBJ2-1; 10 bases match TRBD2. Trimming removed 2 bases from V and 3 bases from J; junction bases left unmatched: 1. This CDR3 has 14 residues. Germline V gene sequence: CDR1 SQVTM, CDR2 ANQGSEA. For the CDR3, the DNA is TGCAGCGTTGAACCTAGCGGGAGCTACAATGAGCAGTTCTTC. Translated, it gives CSVEPSGSYNEQFF.

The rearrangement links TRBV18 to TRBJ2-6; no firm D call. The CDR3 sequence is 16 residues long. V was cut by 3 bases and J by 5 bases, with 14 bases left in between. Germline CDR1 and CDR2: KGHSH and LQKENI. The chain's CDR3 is CASSPAHPRWANVLTF. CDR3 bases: TGTGCCAGCTCACCGGCGCACCCTCGCTGGGCCAACGTCCTGACTTTC.

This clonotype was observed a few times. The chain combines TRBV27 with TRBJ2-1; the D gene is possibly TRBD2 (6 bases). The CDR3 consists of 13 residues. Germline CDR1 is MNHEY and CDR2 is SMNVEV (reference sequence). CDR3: CGSGPTRNNEQFF. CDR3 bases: TGTGGAAGCGGGCCTACAAGAAACAATGAGCAGTTCTTC.

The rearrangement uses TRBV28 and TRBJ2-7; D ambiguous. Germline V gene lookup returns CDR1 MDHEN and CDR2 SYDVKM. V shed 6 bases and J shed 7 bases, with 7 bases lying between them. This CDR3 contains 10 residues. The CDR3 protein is CASRSREQYF. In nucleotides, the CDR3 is TGTGCCAGCAGGAGTAGGGAGCAGTACTTC.

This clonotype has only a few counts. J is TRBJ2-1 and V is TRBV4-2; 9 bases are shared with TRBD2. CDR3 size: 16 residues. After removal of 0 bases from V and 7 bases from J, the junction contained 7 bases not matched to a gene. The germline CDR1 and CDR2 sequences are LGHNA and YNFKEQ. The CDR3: CASSQDEAGGMNEQFF. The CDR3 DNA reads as TGTGCCAGCAGCCAAGATGAAGCGGGAGGTATGAATGAGCAGTTCTTC.

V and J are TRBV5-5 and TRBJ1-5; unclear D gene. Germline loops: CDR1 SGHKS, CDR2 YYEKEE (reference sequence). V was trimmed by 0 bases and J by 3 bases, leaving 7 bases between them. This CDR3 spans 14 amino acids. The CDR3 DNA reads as TGTGCCAGCAGCTTGGGTGGCAACAATCAGCCCCAGCATTTT. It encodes CASSLGGNNQPQHF.

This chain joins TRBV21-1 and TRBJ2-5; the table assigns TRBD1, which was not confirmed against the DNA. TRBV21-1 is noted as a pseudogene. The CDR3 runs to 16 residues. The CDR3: CASSRSGTAGQETQYF. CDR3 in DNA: TGTGCCAGCAGCCGCTCGGGGACAGCAGGGCAAGAGACCCAGTACTTC.

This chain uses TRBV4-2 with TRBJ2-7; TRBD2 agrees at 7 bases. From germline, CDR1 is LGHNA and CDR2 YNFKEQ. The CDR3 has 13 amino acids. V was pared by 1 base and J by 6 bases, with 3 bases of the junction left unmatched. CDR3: CASSQGGGSEQYV. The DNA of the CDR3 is TGTGCCAGCAGCCAAGGCGGGGGTTCCGAGCAGTACGTC.

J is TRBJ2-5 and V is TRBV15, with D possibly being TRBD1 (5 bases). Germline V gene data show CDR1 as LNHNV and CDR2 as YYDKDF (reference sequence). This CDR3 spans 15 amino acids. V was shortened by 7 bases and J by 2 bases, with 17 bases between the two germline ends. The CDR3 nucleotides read TGTGCCACCACCAGTGCGCTGGGGCTGCAAGAGACCCAGTACTTC. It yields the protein CATTSALGLQETQYF.

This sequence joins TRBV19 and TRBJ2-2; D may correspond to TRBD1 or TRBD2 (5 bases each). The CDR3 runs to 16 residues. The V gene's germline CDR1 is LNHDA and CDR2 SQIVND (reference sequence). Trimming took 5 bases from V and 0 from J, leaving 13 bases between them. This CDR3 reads CASSPSLGANTGELFF. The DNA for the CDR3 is TGTGCCAGTAGTCCCTCATTGGGGGCGAACACCGGGGAGCTGTTTTTT.

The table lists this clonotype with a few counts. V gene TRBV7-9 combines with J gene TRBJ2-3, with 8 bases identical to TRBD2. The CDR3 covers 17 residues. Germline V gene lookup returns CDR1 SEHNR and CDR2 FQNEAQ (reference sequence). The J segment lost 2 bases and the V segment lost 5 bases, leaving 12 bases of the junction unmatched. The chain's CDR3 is CASSGWGLGLTTDTQYF. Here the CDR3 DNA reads TGTGCCAGCAGCGGCTGGGGACTAGGCCTAACCACAGATACGCAGTATTTT. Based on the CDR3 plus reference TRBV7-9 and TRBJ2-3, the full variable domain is DTGVSQNPRHKITKRGQNVTFRCDPISEHNRLYWYRQTLGQGPEFLTYFQNEAQLEKSRLLSDRFSAERPKGSFSTLEIQRTEQGDSAMYLCASSGWGLGLTTDTQYFGPGTRLTVL.